What follows describes a single TCR beta chain. Antigen specificity is unknown. This sample was taken from a study of cytomegalovirus exposure and HLA in healthy donors. Healthy individuals who donated bone marrow served as the donors. The PCR employed 60 Vbeta primers together with 13 Jbeta primers. TCRdb's table, derived via immunoSEQ multiplex PCR, lists solely in-frame clones and lacks some. The repertoire holds 110,000 or so clones, with 77% as singletons. The V end lost 6 bases, the J end lost 5 bases, and 14 bases lay between the germline ends. Per germline, CDR1 MDHEN and CDR2 SYDVKM. The CDR3 is 14 amino acids. Notes on the study in general: In a later analysis, DRB1 alleles had the most associated TCRs; HLA-C alleles the fewest. Most subjects' HLA-A and HLA-B alleles were reportedly predicted from TCR beta sequences. V- and J-gene trimming in TCR beta was tied to a missense DCLRE1C variant by an analysis performed later.

The chain carries TRBV28 and TRBJ2-1; D uncertain. Source material: PBMCs. The TCR originated in a man aged 35-49 years in good health and CMV-seropositive. DNA of the CDR3: TGTGCCAGCAGGGTGGTGCGGCCTCACAATGAGCAGTTCTTC. It encodes CASRVVRPHNEQFF.